The 22 T cell receptor beta chains below all came from one sample that was sequenced in a study of long-term antiretroviral therapy in people with HIV. This was the immunoSEQ v3.0 assay at survey level. Clones were sequenced by immunoSEQ multiplex PCR, and TCRdb holds only the in-frame ones, with some missing. The sample gives fewer than 40,000 clones, roughly 78% of which show up once; 5.8% is in the top ten. Sequenced material: unsorted PBMCs, taken 3.4 years after starting antiretroviral therapy. Receptor source: a man aged 25 to 40 with HIV.

This clone has more than one count but fewer than ten. The chain links TRBV9 to TRBJ2-7, with 12 nucleotides matching TRBD2. The ends lost 4 bases at V and 3 bases at J; junction bases unmatched: 5. The CDR3 length is 15 residues. Germline V gene lookup returns CDR1 SGDLS and CDR2 YYNGEE. CDR3: CASSSLAGGGYEQYF. CDR3 bases: TGTGCCAGCAGCTCACTAGCGGGAGGAGGCTACGAGCAGTACTTC. Supplemented by reference TRBV9 and TRBJ2-7, the full variable domain reads DSGVTQTPKHLITATGQRVTLRCSPRSGDLSVYWYQQSLDQGLQFLIQYYNGEERAKGNILERFSAQQFPDLHSELNLSSLELGDSALYFCASSSLAGGGYEQYFGPGTRLTVT.

The CDR3 nucleotides are TGCGCCAGCAGCCAAGTTAGAAGGGGCATCAAGGACACTGAAGCTTTCTTT. Its protein is CASSQVRRGIKDTEAFF. This rearrangement joins TRBV4-1 to TRBJ1-1; D is perhaps TRBD1 (5 bases). CDR1 and CDR2 (germline): MGHRA, YSYEKL. V lost 1 base and J 3 bases, leaving 18 bases between the germline ends. The CDR3 runs to 17 residues.

The chain is built from TRBV6-5 and TRBJ2-2; D remains unclear. Germline V lookup: CDR1 MNHEY, CDR2 SVGAGI. The CDR3 is 13 residues long. Trimming pared 0 bases from V and 4 bases from J, leaving 3 bases between. The CDR3 DNA follows: TGTGCCAGCAGTTACTCGCTCACCGGGGAGCTGTTTTTT. Amino acids: CASSYSLTGELFF.

This chain links TRBV6-5 with TRBJ1-2, with TRBD1 identical over 10 bases. The CDR3 has 14 amino acids. CDR1 MNHEY and CDR2 SVGAGI come from the germline V gene. Germline trimming cut 4 bases from V and 8 bases from J; bases unmatched to any gene: 7. CDR3 sequence: CASSLPGTGVGYTF. CDR3 nucleotide sequence: TGTGCCAGCAGTTTACCCGGGACAGGGGTAGGCTACACCTTC.

A single count supports this clone. This chain connects TRBV30 to TRBJ2-1, with D unresolved. V dropped 0 bases and J dropped 8 bases, with 11 bases sitting between them. There are 13 residues in the CDR3. Per germline, CDR1 GTSNPN and CDR2 SVGIG (reference sequence). This CDR3 reads CAWSVRFRHEQFF. The DNA of the CDR3 is TGTGCCTGGAGTGTACGTTTTAGGCATGAGCAGTTCTTC.

J is TRBJ2-1 and V is TRBV25-1; 9 bases are a match to TRBD2. Germline CDR1 reads MGHDK; CDR2 reads SYGVNS. J lost 4 bases, V lost 2 bases, and 6 bases had no gene match. The CDR3 consists of 16 residues. The CDR3 DNA is TGTGCCAGCAGTGAAAGGGCGGGAGGGATGTACAATGAGCAGTTCTTC. It codes for CASSERAGGMYNEQFF.

V usage is TRBV28 and J usage is TRBJ2-7, with D perhaps TRBD1 (6 bases). The CDR3 length is 14 residues. V was clipped by 8 bases and J by 0 bases, with 14 bases between them. Per the germline V gene, CDR1 is MDHEN and CDR2 is SYDVKM. The CDR3 coding sequence is TGTGCCAGCTCCCCCGGGACATTCTCCTACGAGCAGTACTTC. It specifies CASSPGTFSYEQYF.

The J gene is TRBJ2-1, the V gene TRBV5-4; D unclear. In germline, CDR1 is SGHNT, CDR2 YYREEE (reference sequence). Trimming cost V 0 bases and J 2 bases, with 12 bases left between them. This CDR3 spans 16 amino acids. The CDR3 here is CASSLAIEFPYNEQFF. CDR3 nucleotides: TGTGCCAGCAGCTTGGCCATTGAGTTCCCCTACAATGAGCAGTTCTTC.

The chain is built from TRBV5-1 and TRBJ1-3; a possible D gene is TRBD1 (5 bases). From germline, CDR1 is SGHRS and CDR2 YFSETQ. V lost 2 bases and J lost 0, with 6 bases in between. CDR3 size: 14 residues. The DNA for the CDR3 is TGCGCCAGCAGCTTACAGGTCTCTGGAAACACCATATATTTT. Amino acids: CASSLQVSGNTIYF.

The chain uses TRBV2 and TRBJ2-7, with D possibly being TRBD1 (6 bases). Germline assignment: CDR1 SNHLY and CDR2 FYNNEI. The CDR3 totals 16 residues. V was clipped by 1 base and J by 5 bases, with 18 bases between them. In DNA form, the CDR3 reads TGTGCCAGCAGTGAAGTGGTAGACAGGTCGACGGACGAGCAGTACTTC. This codes for CASSEVVDRSTDEQYF. The variable domain in full, with the rest retrieved from reference TRBV2 and TRBJ2-7, is EPEVTQTPSHQVTQMGQEVILRCVPISNHLYFYWYRQILGQKVEFLVSFYNNEISEKSEIFDDQFSVERPDGSNFTLKIRSTKLEDSAMYFCASSEVVDRSTDEQYFGPGTRLTVT.

V is TRBV29-1 and J is TRBJ2-3; 12 nucleotides align to TRBD2. V gave up 0 bases and J gave up 9 bases; unmatched junction bases: 19. CDR3 length: 19 amino acids. Looked up from germline, CDR1 is SQVTM and CDR2 is ANQGSEA. The CDR3 protein is CSVEDPAPKLAGGQGTQYF. CDR3 DNA sequence: TGCAGCGTTGAAGATCCCGCACCAAAACTAGCGGGAGGACAGGGGACGCAGTATTTT.

The rearrangement links TRBV18 to TRBJ2-2; possible D gene TRBD1, 6 bases. V lost 1 base and J lost 0, with 6 bases in between. The CDR3 has 15 amino acids. CDR1 is KGHSH, CDR2 LQKENI, per germline. The CDR3 nucleotides are TGTGCCAGCTCACCACAGGGGGCGAACACCGGGGAGCTGTTTTTT. Protein sequence: CASSPQGANTGELFF.

J is TRBJ2-7 and V is TRBV7-2; TRBD1 or TRBD2 may be the D gene (5 bases each). Germline V lookup: CDR1 SGHTA, CDR2 FQGNSA. Trimming removed 0 bases from V and 0 bases from J, with 6 bases in between. The CDR3 is 14 amino acids. CDR3: CASSLAGTSYEQYF. CDR3 bases: TGTGCCAGCAGCTTAGCGGGGACCTCCTACGAGCAGTACTTC.

The genes are TRBV28 and TRBJ2-1, with 13 bases matching TRBD2. Trimming at V came to 8 bases and at J to 9 bases, leaving 13 bases not matched to a gene. The germline V gene has CDR1 MDHEN and CDR2 SYDVKM. The CDR3 is 16 residues long. The CDR3 region is CASGSGGLAGDAEQFF. In DNA, the CDR3 is TGTGCCAGCGGCTCGGGCGGACTAGCGGGAGACGCTGAGCAGTTCTTC.

There are a few counts of this clone. This chain uses TRBV9 with TRBJ2-7; perhaps TRBD2 as D (5 bases). Germline V gene data show CDR1 as SGDLS and CDR2 as YYNGEE. The CDR3 sequence is 13 residues long. The V end was cut by 6 bases, the J end by 3 bases, with 13 bases between. The CDR3 is CASNLRDGYEQYF. CDR3 DNA sequence: TGTGCCAGCAACCTGAGGGATGGCTACGAGCAGTACTTC.

The V and J genes are TRBV6-9 and TRBJ2-3; 7 nucleotides line up with TRBD1. Trimming cost V 2 bases and J 6 bases; bases outside gene matches: 2. The CDR3 sequence is 13 residues long. Germline assignment: CDR1 MNHGY and CDR2 SVAAGI. The CDR3 is CASSYQGEDTQYF. CDR3 DNA: TGTGCCAGCAGTTATCAGGGGGAGGATACGCAGTATTTT.

V gene TRBV5-4 combines with J gene TRBJ2-2; 12 bases match TRBD2. CDR1 is SGHNT, CDR2 YYREEE, per germline (reference sequence). The CDR3 totals 16 residues. Trimming cost V 0 bases and J 6 bases; bases outside gene matches: 3. The CDR3 here is CASSLGLAGASGELFF. The CDR3 nucleotides read TGTGCCAGCAGCTTGGGACTAGCGGGAGCGTCCGGGGAGCTGTTTTTT.

The chain couples TRBV29-1 to TRBJ2-6, with TRBD1 matching over 12 bases. J was trimmed by 0 bases and V by 3 bases; bases with no gene match: 6. The CDR3 is 18 amino acids. Per germline, CDR1 SQVTM and CDR2 ANQGSEA. The CDR3 loop reads CSVDGGTGGLSGANVLTF. Written as DNA, the CDR3 is TGCAGCGTTGATGGTGGGACAGGGGGCCTCTCTGGGGCCAACGTCCTGACTTTC.

V is TRBV29-1 and J is TRBJ1-5; D ambiguous. V was trimmed by 4 bases and J by 0 bases, leaving 7 bases between them. Germline V gene lookup returns CDR1 SQVTM and CDR2 ANQGSEA. The CDR3 has 13 residues. CDR3 protein: CSVGWGSNQPQHF. CDR3 sequence (DNA): TGCAGCGTTGGATGGGGTAGCAATCAGCCCCAGCATTTT. Drawing the rest from reference TRBV29-1 and TRBJ1-5, the complete variable domain is SAVISQKPSRDICQRGTSLTIQCQVDSQVTMMFWYRQQPGQSLTLIATANQGSEATYESGFVIDKFPISRPNLTFSTLTVSNMSPEDSSIYLCSVGWGSNQPQHFGDGTRLSIL.

The chain couples TRBV28 to TRBJ1-5; TRBD1 might be the D (6 bases). V shed 2 bases and J shed 11 bases, with 16 bases lying between them. This CDR3 comprises 14 residues. CDR1 and CDR2 from the germline V gene are MDHEN and SYDVKM. Here the CDR3 DNA reads TGTGCCAGCAGTTTAGGAGACAGGCCTTTGACCCAGCATTTT. Residues: CASSLGDRPLTQHF.

This rearrangement joins TRBV5-1 to TRBJ1-1; D gene ambiguous. The V gene lost 0 bases and the J gene lost 1 base, with 7 bases spanning the gap. This CDR3 has 14 amino acids. The germline V gene has CDR1 SGHRS and CDR2 YFSETQ. The CDR3 region has the DNA TGCGCCAGCAGCTTGGGGTCGGGGAACACTGAAGCTTTCTTT. It specifies CASSLGSGNTEAFF. The complete variable domain, with remaining parts taken from reference TRBV5-1 and TRBJ1-1, reads KAGVTQTPRYLIKTRGQQVTLSCSPISGHRSVSWYQQTPGQGLQFLFEYFSETQRNKGNFPGRFSGRQFSNSRSEMNVSTLELGDSALYLCASSLGSGNTEAFFGQGTRLTVV.

V usage is TRBV7-9 and J usage is TRBJ2-3; tentative D call: TRBD2 (5 bases). The CDR3 length is 14 residues. Germline values: CDR1 SEHNR, CDR2 FQNEAQ (reference sequence). Trimming shortened V by 5 bases and J by 0 bases, and 9 bases separated the two germline ends. The CDR3 DNA sequence: TGTGCCAGCAGCGCAAGGACTAGCACAGATACGCAGTATTTT. Amino acid sequence: CASSARTSTDTQYF. The full variable domain, rest sourced from reference TRBV7-9 and TRBJ2-3, is DTGVSQNPRHKITKRGQNVTFRCDPISEHNRLYWYRQTLGQGPEFLTYFQNEAQLEKSRLLSDRFSAERPKGSFSTLEIQRTEQGDSAMYLCASSARTSTDTQYFGPGTRLTVL.